Shown below are 2 T cell receptor beta chains from a single sample sequenced in a study of T cell repertoires in cytomegalovirus infection. TCRdb processed the reads anew with MiXCR; each CDR3 protein has one entry. The sample lists some 680,000 distinct CDR3 sequences, 35% to 45% seen once, with around 2.8% in the top ten. Sequences were obtained from PBMCs. These TCRs come from a human donor in good health (CMV status not recorded). Some clones in this sample may be carry-over from other donors' samples.

This clonotype was counted many times. This rearrangement joins TRBV7-2 to TRBJ2-4; the match to TRBD2 covers 7 bases. The germline CDR1 and CDR2 sequences are SGHTA and FQGNSA. The CDR3 covers 16 residues. Unmatched junction bases numbered 8, after V lost 5 bases and J lost 1 base. The CDR3 spells CASSLGGNEAKNIQYF. For the CDR3, the DNA is TGTGCCAGCAGCCTGGGGGGGAACGAGGCCAAAAACATTCAGTACTTC.

V usage is TRBV6-5 and J usage is TRBJ2-5; no reliable D call. Germline CDR1 and CDR2: MNHEY and SVGAGI. CDR3 length: 13 residues. V was pared by 7 bases and J by 5 bases, with 14 bases between. The CDR3 here is CASTSGARETQYF. CDR3 coding DNA: TGTGCCAGCACCTCCGGCGCCCGGGAGACCCAGTACTTC.